One TCR beta chain is described in this entry. The antigen remains undetermined. This record comes from a study of OX40 agonist ivuxolimab in advanced cancers. Study-level background: Of mixed ages from about 20 to 85 and averaging 60 years, the group was about 86% male. Whole-study findings and limits: The average count of expanded clones was higher among CD8+ T cells than among CD4+. There was clonal expansion of CD4+ and CD8+ blood T cells by week 6 at 0.1 to 3.0 mg/kg. Not determined was the antigen specificity of the expanded peripheral T cells.

This CDR3 region has 17 residues. Deletions cut 2 bases from V and 0 bases from J, with 13 bases between. Germline V lookup: CDR1 SGHDN, CDR2 FVKESK. Using immunoSEQ multiplex PCR, the repertoire was profiled, and TCRdb retains in-frame clones only, with some absent. The sample has about 90,000 clones; 70% to 90% are singletons. The sequence derives from an adult with an advanced solid tumor such as melanoma, head and neck, liver or kidney cancer. V gene TRBV14 combines with J gene TRBJ1-4; D ambiguous. The sample consisted of CD4+ or CD8+ T cells sorted from blood, taken in a trial of the OX40 agonist ivuxolimab. This CDR3 reads CASSQLGLGTTNEKLFF. The CDR3 DNA reads TGTGCCAGCAGCCAACTGGGCCTAGGGACAACTAATGAAAAACTGTTTTTT.